The entry below describes one T cell receptor beta chain. Other DNA sequences in the same sample also yield this CDR3. The CDR3 contains 15 residues. V lost 0 bases and J lost 2, with 9 bases in between. The germline gives CDR1 LGHNA, CDR2 YSLEER. This entry belongs to a study of T cells in narcolepsy. The method was immunoSEQ multiplex PCR; TCRdb's version includes in-frame clones alone and lacks a portion of them. Among under 25,000 clones listed, roughly four fifths were seen once. The source of this sequence is a human donor with narcolepsy. Material for sequencing was CD45RA- memory CD4+ T cells from PBMCs. The chain couples TRBV4-3 to TRBJ2-3; D is uncertain. In DNA form, the CDR3 reads TGCGCCAGCAGCCAAGACCCGGGCCTCACAGATACGCAGTATTTT. As protein: CASSQDPGLTDTQYF.